These T cell receptor beta chains were read from a single sample in a study of early T cells in non-severe SARS-CoV-2 infection. From the 5' RACE reads, TCRdb called clonotypes with MiXCR, one entry per CDR3 protein. Among roughly 100,000 distinct CDR3 sequences listed, around 13% were seen once. The sequenced material came from whole blood. Receptors originate from an adult who was a healthcare worker with PCR-confirmed SARS-CoV-2 infection or an uninfected control (not recorded which). CDR3s include the opening cysteine and the closing phenylalanine or tryptophan. A D gene is named only where the DNA matches it firmly. The listing skips clone size in some rows; elsewhere it reads once, few, many or a size class.

V gene,clone size,D gene,J gene,CDR3 DNA,CDR3 protein
TRBV6-5,many,.,TRBJ2-1,TGTGCCAGCAGTTTTAACGGAGGGCACAATGAGCAGTTCTTC,CASSFNGGHNEQFF
TRBV28,.,.,TRBJ1-4,TGTGCCAGCAGGTCGAGGGAAACGAATGAAAAACTGTTTTTT,CASRSRETNEKLFF
TRBV5-1,.,.,TRBJ2-1,TGCGCCAGCAGCTTGGGAGGGAGATCCCTCAATGAGCAGTTCTTC,CASSLGGRSLNEQFF
TRBV5-6,few,.,TRBJ2-3,TGTGCCAGCAGCTTGGCGGGTCAGGGCACAGATACGCAGTATTTT,CASSLAGQGTDTQYF
TRBV7-2,few,.,TRBJ1-5,TGTGCCAGCAGCTTCGAATCGAGGTGGAGCCAGCCCCAGCATTTT,CASSFESRWSQPQHF
TRBV5-5,many,.,TRBJ2-1,TGTGCCAGCAGCTTGGACAGTATCTCCTACAATGAGCAGTTCTTC,CASSLDSISYNEQFF
TRBV29-1,.,TRBD2,TRBJ2-3,TGCAGCTCTATTTGGACTAGGCCTGGAGATACGCAGTATTTT,CSSIWTRPGDTQYF
TRBV28,few,.,TRBJ2-1,TGTGCCAGCAGTACCATCAGGACGGACGTGTTCTTC,CASSTIRTDVFF
TRBV15,.,.,TRBJ2-3,TGTGCCACCAGCAGAGTCACCGGAGTCGATACGCAGTATTTT,CATSRVTGVDTQYF
TRBV12-3/TRBV12-4,.,TRBD1,TRBJ2-7,TGTGCCAGCAGCCGACAGGGATCCCTCTACGAGCAGTACTTC,CASSRQGSLYEQYF
TRBV7-6,many,.,TRBJ2-1,TGTGCCAGCAGCTTAGCGGTCCTGGGACTGCAAAATGAGCAGTTCTTC,CASSLAVLGLQNEQFF
TRBV14,few,.,TRBJ1-3,TGTGCCAGCAGGTTCCGAGGGGGAAACACCATATATTTT,CASRFRGGNTIYF
TRBV7-6,.,.,TRBJ2-1,TGTGCCAGCAGCCTCAATATTGGGTCCTACAATGAGCAGTTCTTC,CASSLNIGSYNEQFF
TRBV5-6,.,.,TRBJ1-2,TGTGCCAGCAGCTTGCAGGGACGGAAGAACGGCTACACCTTC,CASSLQGRKNGYTF